The entry below describes one T cell receptor beta chain. Trimming stripped 5 bases from V and 4 bases from J, with 9 bases between. Germline V gene sequence: CDR1 SGHTA, CDR2 FQGTGA. The CDR3 has 13 residues. The data derive from a study of control samples from healthy donors and cancer patients. Measured with immunoSEQ multiplex PCR; TCRdb has only the in-frame clones, and not every one. The profile shows 95,000 to 130,000 clones, more than 70% of them singletons. The sequenced sample was blood. This clonotype originated in a woman in her sixties or seventies in good health. This rearrangement joins TRBV7-3 to TRBJ1-3; possibly TRBD1 for D (5 bases). This CDR3 reads CASSPGLGNTIYF. The CDR3 DNA is TGTGCCAGCAGCCCAGGGTTGGGAAACACCATATATTTT.